Listed here is a single TCR beta chain. Its antigen is still unknown. The entry originates in a study of T-cell reconstitution after alpha-beta-depleted transplantation in children. Notes on the study in general: The authors attributed T-cell counts and diversity one year after transplant mostly to newly produced T cells. Roughly two months post-transplant, alpha-beta T cells reportedly originated from several hundred graft clones that had expanded. High day-60 TCRbeta diversity in some patients came from surviving recipient T cells and thymic progenitors.

A library of TCRbeta sequences, prepared with unique molecular identifiers, was generated. TCRdb recomputed calls from the PCR reads with MiXCR, one row per CDR3 protein. The sample gives some 840,000 distinct CDR3 sequences, less than 20% of which show up once; approximately 5% is in the top ten. Germline V CDR1 and CDR2: MNHEY, SMNVEV (reference sequence). The CDR3 loop spans 17 amino acids. V was clipped by 11 bases and J by 6 bases; unmatched bases: 23. The chain employs TRBV27 and TRBJ2-3, with 7 bases aligning to TRBD1. The source was PBMCs, mostly from graft donor cells, collected 360 days after TCRalphabeta/CD19-depleted stem cell transplant. This clonotype originated in a male patient aged 10 to 17 who had a stem cell transplant for acute lymphoblastic leukemia, so the T cells may come from the graft donor. The CDR3 is CACARVRRGSQTDTQYF. Written as DNA, the CDR3 is TGTGCCTGCGCGAGGGTCCGCAGGGGGTCACAAACGGATACGCAGTATTTT.